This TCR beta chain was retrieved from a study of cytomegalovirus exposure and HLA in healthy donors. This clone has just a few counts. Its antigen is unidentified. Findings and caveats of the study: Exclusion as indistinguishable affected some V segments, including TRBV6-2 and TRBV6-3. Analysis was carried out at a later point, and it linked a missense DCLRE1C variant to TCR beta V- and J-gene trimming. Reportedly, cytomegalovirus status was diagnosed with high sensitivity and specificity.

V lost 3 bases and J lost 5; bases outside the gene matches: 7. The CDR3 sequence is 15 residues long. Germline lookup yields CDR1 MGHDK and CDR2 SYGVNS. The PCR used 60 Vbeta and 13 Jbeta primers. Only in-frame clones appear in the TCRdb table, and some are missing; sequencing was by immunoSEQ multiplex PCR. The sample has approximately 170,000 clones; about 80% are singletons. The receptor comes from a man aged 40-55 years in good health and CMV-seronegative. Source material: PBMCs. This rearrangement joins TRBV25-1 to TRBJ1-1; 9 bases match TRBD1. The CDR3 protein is CASSDPRQGETEAFF. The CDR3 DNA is TGTGCCAGCAGTGATCCAAGACAGGGGGAAACTGAAGCTTTCTTT.